A single sample is the source of the 29 T cell receptor beta chains below, sequenced in a study of blood T cell repertoires in COVID-19. The protocol was immunoSEQ multiplex PCR, while the TCRdb copy is restricted to in-frame clones and leaves out a portion. This sample yields roughly 130,000 clones, of which more than 90% are seen a single time; about 4% belongs to the top ten. Material: peripheral blood. These receptors all stem from a man over 45 with active COVID-19.

J is TRBJ2-4 and V is TRBV5-1; 7 bases fit TRBD1. The CDR3 extends over 14 amino acids. Germline trimming cut 0 bases from V and 8 bases from J; bases unmatched to any gene: 5. Germline V gene data show CDR1 as SGHRS and CDR2 as YFSETQ. The CDR3 bases are TGCGCCAGCAGCTTGGGACAGGGTTTGGACATTCAGTACTTC. This sequence encodes CASSLGQGLDIQYF.

A word on this clone: An end of the junction does not agree with germline; a read error may underlie this. The chain combines TRBV7-8 with TRBJ2-2; 7 nucleotides align to TRBD1. Germline lookup yields CDR1 SGHVS and CDR2 FQNEAQ. CDR3 length: 19 residues. CDR3 protein: CASSLAPGQSFLNAGELFF. CDR3 nucleotides: TGTGCCAGCAGCTTAGCGCCGGGACAGTCGTTCTTGAACGCCGGGGAGCTGTTTTTT.

The V gene is TRBV24-1, the J gene TRBJ2-1; the D gene is possibly TRBD1 (7 bases). The CDR3 runs to 14 residues. CDR1 and CDR2 from the germline V gene are KGHDR and SFDVKD. Trimming shortened V by 1 base and J by 6 bases, and 9 bases separated the two germline ends. DNA of the CDR3: TGTGCCACCAGTGATTTCCAGGGGGGCAATGAGCAGTTCTTC. Protein: CATSDFQGGNEQFF.

The rearrangement links TRBV3-1 (or the pseudogene TRBV3-2) to TRBJ2-5; 14 positions agree with TRBD2. The CDR3 length is 16 residues. CDR1 and CDR2 (germline): LGHDT, YNNKEL (reference sequence). The junction had 2 bases not matched to a gene; V was cut back by 2 bases and J by 3 bases. Written as DNA, the CDR3 is TGTGCCAGCAGCCAACGGACTAGCGGGAGGAAAGAGACCCAGTACTTC. This gives the protein CASSQRTSGRKETQYF.

This clone appeared once. The chain has TRBV5-1 and TRBJ2-5; 8 bases fit TRBD1. V lost 3 bases, J lost 3 bases, and 4 bases stayed unmatched. Germline V gene data show CDR1 as SGHRS and CDR2 as YFSETQ. CDR3 length: 14 amino acids. The CDR3 DNA follows: TGCGCCAGCAGCTCGGGACAGGAGGAAGAGACCCAGTACTTC. Residues: CASSSGQEEETQYF.

This sequence joins TRBV7-9 and TRBJ1-5; D ambiguous. Trimming took off 3 bases at V and 5 bases at J, with 5 bases between the two ends. The CDR3 loop spans 12 amino acids. Germline assignment: CDR1 SEHNR and CDR2 FQNEAQ (reference sequence). CDR3 residues: CASSLRDQPQHF. DNA for the CDR3: TGTGCCAGCAGCTTGAGGGATCAGCCCCAGCATTTT.

This chain links TRBV10-1 with TRBJ2-1, with TRBD2 matching 9 bases. This CDR3 contains 15 residues. V shed 6 bases and J 6 bases; nucleotides not matched to a gene: 9. Germline V CDR1 and CDR2: WNHNN, SYGVQD (reference sequence). The CDR3 protein is CASSASSGKVNEQFF. The CDR3 bases are TGCGCCAGCAGCGCTTCTAGCGGGAAGGTCAATGAGCAGTTCTTC.

The chain joins TRBV27 to TRBJ1-1; D not certain. Looked up from germline, CDR1 is MNHEY and CDR2 is SMNVEV (reference sequence). The CDR3 contains 11 residues. Trimming cost V 7 bases and J 8 bases, with 11 bases left between them. CDR3 in DNA: TGTGCCAGCACCCTGCGGGTCGAAGCTTTCTTT. Translation: CASTLRVEAFF.

J is TRBJ1-2 and V is TRBV6-5; D not resolved. V was cut by 2 bases and J by 8 bases, with 9 bases left in between. CDR3 length: 12 amino acids. CDR1 is MNHEY, CDR2 SVGAGI, per germline. Here the CDR3 DNA reads TGTGCCAGCAGTTACGAGGGAAGAGGCTACACCTTC. It yields the protein CASSYEGRGYTF.

This clone was seen once. The V gene is TRBV18, the J gene TRBJ2-1; 8 bases fit TRBD2. This CDR3 is 14 amino acids long. Per the germline V gene, CDR1 is KGHSH and CDR2 is LQKENI. Losses at the gene ends were 1 base for V and 8 bases for J; bases not matched to a gene: 4. The CDR3 protein is CASSPLELADEQFF. The CDR3 DNA sequence: TGTGCCAGCTCACCACTAGAACTAGCGGATGAGCAGTTCTTC.

This chain uses TRBV24-1 with TRBJ2-3; D is unresolved. There are 13 residues in the CDR3. The V end was cut by 4 bases, the J end by 2 bases, with 6 bases between. Germline CDR1 is KGHDR and CDR2 is SFDVKD. CDR3 protein: CATSETATDTQYF. The CDR3 region has the DNA TGTGCCACCAGTGAAACAGCCACAGATACGCAGTATTTT.

The rearrangement joins TRBV4-2 to TRBJ1-4; no clear D. This CDR3 spans 14 amino acids. Germline CDR1 reads LGHNA; CDR2 reads YNFKEQ. The V end was cut by 2 bases, the J end by 4 bases, with 8 bases between. The CDR3, as DNA: TGTGCCAGCAGCCAAAGAGGAGGTAATGAAAAACTGTTTTTT. This codes for CASSQRGGNEKLFF.

In DNA form, the CDR3 reads TGTGCCAGCAGCGACTGGACTAGCGCGAACACCGGGGAGCTGTTTTTT. This translates into CASSDWTSANTGELFF. The chain uses TRBV9 and TRBJ2-2; TRBD2 matches at 9 bases. Germline assignment: CDR1 SGDLS and CDR2 YYNGEE. The CDR3 is made up of 16 amino acids. The J segment lost 0 bases and the V segment lost 3 bases, leaving 3 bases of the junction unmatched.

This chain joins TRBV2 and TRBJ2-7; TRBD2 agrees at 9 bases. CDR3 length equals 13 residues. V shed 1 base and J 7 bases; nucleotides not matched to a gene: 2. Germline loops: CDR1 SNHLY, CDR2 FYNNEI. CDR3 sequence: CASSEELAGEQYV. DNA for the CDR3: TGTGCCAGCAGTGAAGAGCTAGCGGGAGAGCAGTACGTC.

The chain joins TRBV2 to TRBJ2-1; the match to TRBD1 covers 8 bases. Trimming took 7 bases from V and 3 from J; bases not matched to a gene: 8. Germline CDR1 reads SNHLY; CDR2 reads FYNNEI. This CDR3 is 15 amino acids long. The CDR3 is CASKRGQANYNEQFF. CDR3 DNA: TGTGCCAGCAAGAGGGGACAGGCCAACTACAATGAGCAGTTCTTC.

V is TRBV5-6 and J is TRBJ1-5; TRBD1 is a possible D gene (6 bases). Germline-derived CDR1 and CDR2 are SGHDT and YYEEEE. This CDR3 contains 15 residues. Trimming removed 1 base at V and 4 bases at J, with 12 bases between. The CDR3 sequence: CASSLTGTQNQPQHF. The DNA for the CDR3 is TGTGCCAGCAGCTTGACCGGGACACAGAATCAGCCCCAGCATTTT. Together with reference TRBV5-6 and TRBJ1-5, the CDR3 gives the full variable domain: DAGVTQSPTHLIKTRGQQVTLRCSPKSGHDTVSWYQQALGQGPQFIFQYYEEEERQRGNFPDRFSGHQFPNYSSELNVNALLLGDSALYLCASSLTGTQNQPQHFGDGTRLSIL.

The chain uses TRBV18 and TRBJ1-3; 7 bases match TRBD1. V shed 6 bases and J 0 bases; nucleotides not matched to a gene: 2. The CDR3 has 14 residues. Germline CDR1 reads KGHSH; CDR2 reads LQKENI. The CDR3 nucleotides read TGTGCCAGCTCCCGGGACAGCTCTGGAAACACCATATATTTT. As protein: CASSRDSSGNTIYF.

The chain is built from TRBV6-2 or TRBV6-3 and TRBJ1-2, with 10 bases matching TRBD1. This CDR3 region has 14 residues. Germline V gene sequence: CDR1 MNHEY, CDR2 SVGEGT. The V and J ends lost 5 bases and 6 bases, in that order; junction bases with no gene match: 6. CDR3 amino acids: CASSTGQGIHGYTF. DNA of the CDR3: TGTGCCAGCAGTACGGGACAGGGGATCCATGGCTACACCTTC.

The rearrangement uses TRBV11-2 and TRBJ2-7, with a weak D call TRBD1 (6 bases). Germline assignment: CDR1 SGHAT and CDR2 FQNNGV. Trimming removed 5 bases from V and 2 bases from J, with 16 bases in between. This CDR3 region has 15 residues. Written as DNA, the CDR3 is TGTGCCAGCAGCGTCGGGACACTCACAGCCTACGAGCAGTACTTC. Translating gives CASSVGTLTAYEQYF.

The V and J genes are TRBV2 and TRBJ1-2; D is undetermined. V was pared by 3 bases and J by 4 bases, with 6 bases between. Germline-derived CDR1 and CDR2 are SNHLY and FYNNEI. The CDR3 has 12 amino acids. CDR3 region: CASSDPGYGYTF. CDR3 coding DNA: TGTGCCAGCAGTGACCCCGGCTATGGCTACACCTTC.

Only a few counts were recorded for this clone. The sample holds other DNA sequences that translate to the same CDR3. The gene calls are TRBV7-9 and TRBJ1-1; D possibly corresponds to TRBD1 (5 bases). The CDR3 runs 13 residues. Germline values: CDR1 SEHNR, CDR2 FQNEAQ (reference sequence). Deletions cut 5 bases from V and 0 bases from J, with 7 bases between. The CDR3 DNA sequence: TGTGCCAGCAGCCGGGACTTGAACACTGAAGCTTTCTTT. It is translated as CASSRDLNTEAFF.

The rearrangement uses TRBV7-8 and TRBJ1-2; no clear D. Germline lookup yields CDR1 SGHVS and CDR2 FQNEAQ. V dropped 5 bases and J dropped 4 bases, with 17 bases sitting between them. The CDR3 sequence is 15 residues long. The CDR3 bases are TGTGCCAGCAGCCCCTCCCCGGGGTTTGGCTATGGCTACACCTTC. It yields the protein CASSPSPGFGYGYTF.

This sequence joins TRBV7-3 and TRBJ2-7; 7 bases align to TRBD1. Germline V gene sequence: CDR1 SGHTA, CDR2 FQGTGA. The CDR3 sequence is 14 residues long. The J segment lost 2 bases and the V segment lost 6 bases, leaving 7 bases of the junction unmatched. The CDR3 is CASRVGQEAYEQYF. The CDR3 coding sequence is TGTGCCAGCAGGGTAGGACAGGAGGCCTACGAGCAGTACTTC.

The chain combines TRBV5-4 with TRBJ2-1, with no clear D. The ends were cut back, 0 bases at V and 3 bases at J, with 10 bases in the middle. This CDR3 is 15 amino acids long. CDR1 is SGHNT, CDR2 YYREEE, per germline (reference sequence). Here the CDR3 reads CASSLGPSIYNEQFF. The CDR3 DNA sequence: TGTGCCAGCAGCTTGGGGCCGTCCATCTACAATGAGCAGTTCTTC.

This chain uses TRBV6-5 with TRBJ1-6; 7 bases agree with TRBD1. The germline gives CDR1 MNHEY, CDR2 SVGAGI. Losses at the gene ends were 5 bases for V and 8 bases for J; bases not matched to a gene: 6. This CDR3 is 14 amino acids long. For the CDR3, the DNA is TGTGCCAGCAGTCCCGACAGGGAGGATTCACCCCTCCACTTT. Protein sequence: CASSPDREDSPLHF.

V and J are TRBV20-1 and TRBJ2-5; 8 bases are a match to TRBD1. The CDR3 totals 15 residues. J gave up 5 bases and V 3 bases, and 11 bases lay outside the gene matches. Germline V CDR1 and CDR2: DFQATT, SNEGSKA (reference sequence). The CDR3 sequence: CSASPTRTGRETQYF. The CDR3 DNA reads TGCAGTGCTAGTCCGACCCGGACAGGGCGGGAGACCCAGTACTTC.

The CDR3 DNA reads as TGTGCCAGCAGTGAACCCGGGGGGGGGAATGAAAAACTGTTTTTT. It translates to CASSEPGGGNEKLFF. J is TRBJ1-4 and V is TRBV6-1, with D maybe TRBD1 (5 bases). This CDR3 is built from 15 residues. Trimming left V 2 bases short and J 5 bases short, with 12 bases between. The germline V gene encodes CDR1 MNHNS and CDR2 SASEGT.

V gene TRBV5-4 combines with J gene TRBJ2-3, with 8 bases identical to TRBD2. J gave up 2 bases and V 4 bases, and 12 bases lay outside the gene matches. The CDR3 runs to 17 residues. The germline V gene has CDR1 SGHNT and CDR2 YYREEE (reference sequence). CDR3 loop: CASSAFLAGGATDTQYF. CDR3 DNA sequence: TGTGCCAGCAGCGCCTTTCTCGCGGGAGGCGCCACAGATACGCAGTATTTT.

The V and J genes are TRBV6-1 and TRBJ2-1, with D maybe TRBD1 (5 bases). The CDR3 length is 16 residues. Germline values: CDR1 MNHNS, CDR2 SASEGT. V lost 0 bases, J lost 8 bases, and 17 bases lay in between. CDR3 coding DNA: TGTGCCAGCAGTGAAGCCCCTCAGGGTCGCGGCGATGAGCAGTTCTTC. It yields the protein CASSEAPQGRGDEQFF.